These 25 T cell receptor beta chains were all obtained from the same sample, sequenced in a study of identifying expanded T cells in peripheral blood. Here immunoSEQ multiplex PCR was the method, and the copy in TCRdb shows in-frame clones only, minus some. The repertoire consists of roughly 90,000 clones, with around 83% occurring once and the leading ten covering around 4%. Sequenced material: blood. Receptors were obtained from a person between 18 and 70 years old in good health.

The V and J genes are TRBV18 and TRBJ2-3, with D tentatively TRBD2 (6 bases). The length of the CDR3 is 14 residues. V lost 10 bases and J 2 bases, leaving 16 bases between the germline ends. CDR1 is KGHSH, CDR2 LQKENI, per germline. CDR3 loop: CATTATRSTDTQYF. CDR3 DNA: TGTGCCACCACAGCGACTAGATCCACAGATACGCAGTATTTT.

This clone came up once. The rearrangement joins TRBV2 to TRBJ2-1, with 12 bases aligning to TRBD2. V shed 5 bases, J shed 2 bases, and the junction held 1 base outside the gene matches. Germline CDR1 reads SNHLY; CDR2 reads FYNNEI. The CDR3 is made up of 15 amino acids. The CDR3 sequence: CASSPSGGAYNEQFF. CDR3 in DNA: TGTGCCAGCAGTCCTAGCGGGGGGGCCTACAATGAGCAGTTCTTC.

The genes are TRBV27 and TRBJ1-1; 7 nucleotides agree with TRBD1. With 2 bases clipped from V and 0 bases from J, the junction kept 3 bases outside the gene matches. Germline values: CDR1 MNHEY, CDR2 SMNVEV (reference sequence). The CDR3 contains 15 residues. The CDR3 nucleotides are TGTGCCAGCAGTTTAAGGGGGCCAATGAACACTGAAGCTTTCTTT. This sequence encodes CASSLRGPMNTEAFF.

The rearrangement uses TRBV19 and TRBJ2-7; TRBD1 matches 8 bases. There are 13 residues in the CDR3. J lost 5 bases, V lost 7 bases, and 7 bases had no gene match. Germline V gene lookup returns CDR1 LNHDA and CDR2 SQIVND (reference sequence). The CDR3 is CASMAGGINEQYF. In DNA, the CDR3 is TGTGCCAGTATGGCAGGGGGCATCAACGAGCAGTACTTC.

This clone appeared once. V is TRBV7-3 and J is TRBJ2-5; D is uncertain. V was clipped by 2 bases and J by 2 bases, with 9 bases between them. The CDR3 contains 14 residues. Germline V gene lookup returns CDR1 SGHTA and CDR2 FQGTGA. DNA of the CDR3: TGTGCCAGCAGCTTAGCACAGAGTCAAGAGACCCAGTACTTC. It yields the protein CASSLAQSQETQYF.

The CDR3 sequence: CASSLRGGNTEAFF. As DNA, the CDR3 is TGCGCCAGCAGCTTGAGAGGGGGGAACACTGAAGCTTTCTTT. The chain joins TRBV5-1 to TRBJ1-1; possible D gene TRBD1, 6 bases. The CDR3 contains 14 residues. The ends were cut back, 1 base at V and 1 base at J, with 8 bases in the middle. The germline gives CDR1 SGHRS, CDR2 YFSETQ.

The chain uses TRBV4-1 and TRBJ1-3; D unclear. CDR1 is MGHRA and CDR2 is YSYEKL in the germline V gene. This CDR3 is 15 amino acids long. Deletions cut 0 bases from V and 0 bases from J, with 6 bases between. The CDR3 here is CASSQERVSGNTIYF. Written as DNA, the CDR3 is TGCGCCAGCAGCCAAGAGAGGGTCTCTGGAAACACCATATATTTT.

The chain links TRBV6-1 to TRBJ1-3, with unresolved D. CDR3 size: 11 residues. The germline V and J ends were trimmed by 2 bases and 8 bases, with 4 bases remaining between them. The germline V gene has CDR1 MNHNS and CDR2 SASEGT. The CDR3 spells CASSEIDTIYF. For the CDR3, the DNA is TGTGCCAGCAGTGAAATAGACACCATATATTTT.

V usage is TRBV5-4 and J usage is TRBJ1-2; D is unclear. Trimming stripped 0 bases from V and 5 bases from J, with 8 bases between. This CDR3 is built from 13 residues. Germline CDR1 reads SGHNT; CDR2 reads YYREEE (reference sequence). CDR3 loop: CASSLDNQYGYTF. CDR3 DNA: TGTGCCAGCAGCTTGGACAACCAATATGGCTACACCTTC.

The J gene is TRBJ1-2, the V gene TRBV9; maybe TRBD1 (5 bases). V lost 2 bases, J lost 5 bases, and 22 bases lay in between. Germline-derived CDR1 and CDR2 are SGDLS and YYNGEE. This CDR3 has 17 amino acids. The CDR3 DNA sequence: TGTGCCAGCAGCGTTTATTCGGCGGGGACGAACACATATGGCTACACCTTC. It translates to CASSVYSAGTNTYGYTF.

The rearrangement joins TRBV5-6 to TRBJ1-6; 7 nucleotides align to TRBD1. This CDR3 contains 17 residues. Germline assignment: CDR1 SGHDT and CDR2 YYEEEE. The J segment lost 3 bases and the V segment lost 1 base, leaving 7 bases of the junction unmatched. CDR3 sequence reads: CASSLRLTGVYNSPLHF. CDR3 bases: TGTGCCAGCAGCTTGCGGCTTACAGGGGTCTATAATTCACCCCTCCACTTT.

The chain joins TRBV18 to TRBJ1-4; 11 nucleotides match TRBD1. Losses at the gene ends were 3 bases for V and 8 bases for J; bases not matched to a gene: 5. This CDR3 contains 15 residues. Germline assignment: CDR1 KGHSH and CDR2 LQKENI. CDR3 sequence reads: CASSPQDRGLEKLFF. The CDR3 DNA reads as TGTGCCAGCTCACCCCAGGACAGGGGGCTCGAAAAACTGTTTTTT.

Here the CDR3 reads CASSKGTGTGAYEQYF. In nucleotides, the CDR3 is TGTGCCAGCAGCAAAGGCACCGGGACAGGGGCCTACGAGCAGTACTTC. The chain is built from TRBV7-2 and TRBJ2-7; 10 positions match TRBD1. This CDR3 has 16 residues. Germline CDR1 SGHTA, CDR2 FQGNSA. Unmatched junction bases numbered 9, after V lost 5 bases and J lost 2 bases.

CDR3 nucleotide sequence: TGTGCCAGCAGCTTAAATCCAACCGGGACCTACGAGCAGTACTTC. It codes for CASSLNPTGTYEQYF. The chain couples TRBV5-6 to TRBJ2-7; the D gene is possibly TRBD2 (5 bases). Trimming pared 2 bases from V and 2 bases from J, leaving 14 bases between. Germline V lookup: CDR1 SGHDT, CDR2 YYEEEE. The CDR3 has 15 residues.

The rearrangement links TRBV5-6 to TRBJ1-5; 10 nucleotides align to TRBD1. Per the germline V gene, CDR1 is SGHDT and CDR2 is YYEEEE. J gave up 2 bases and V 3 bases, and 5 bases lay outside the gene matches. The CDR3 totals 16 residues. CDR3 protein: CASSSSGTGGNQPQHF. The CDR3 DNA follows: TGTGCCAGCAGCTCGTCCGGGACAGGGGGCAATCAGCCCCAGCATTTT.

The rearrangement joins TRBV6-5 to TRBJ1-5; D might be TRBD1 (5 bases). CDR3 length: 15 residues. V was shortened by 0 bases and J by 7 bases, with 13 bases between the two germline ends. Germline V lookup: CDR1 MNHEY, CDR2 SVGAGI. The chain's CDR3 is CASSYSSGGGQPQHF. The CDR3 DNA is TGTGCCAGCAGTTACTCGAGCGGGGGAGGGCAGCCCCAGCATTTT.

CDR3 residues: CASSLGGTGRENQPQHF. CDR3 DNA sequence: TGTGCCAGCAGCTTAGGGGGGACAGGGCGAGAGAATCAGCCCCAGCATTTT. J is TRBJ1-5 and V is TRBV7-9; 9 positions agree with TRBD1. The CDR3 runs to 17 residues. V lost 1 base and J lost 4; bases outside the gene matches: 8. Germline V lookup: CDR1 SEHNR, CDR2 FQNEAQ (reference sequence).

This clone was seen more than once but under ten times. The chain couples TRBV6-5 to TRBJ1-2; D not resolved. The CDR3 sequence is 11 residues long. The V and J ends lost 0 bases and 9 bases respectively, with 5 bases between them. Per the germline V gene, CDR1 is MNHEY and CDR2 is SVGAGI. The CDR3 DNA reads TGTGCCAGCAGTTACTCCGTTAGCTACACCTTC. Its translation: CASSYSVSYTF.

This chain joins TRBV6-5 and TRBJ1-2, with a tentative D call TRBD1 (5 bases). V lost 0 bases, J lost 4 bases, and 12 bases lay in between. The germline V gene encodes CDR1 MNHEY and CDR2 SVGAGI. The length of the CDR3 is 15 residues. The CDR3 reads CASSYSSGTGYGYTF. CDR3 DNA: TGTGCCAGCAGTTACTCGTCTGGGACTGGCTATGGCTACACCTTC.

This clone occurred once. The chain employs TRBV7-9 and TRBJ1-1; D not certain. With 8 bases removed from V and 7 bases from J, the gap between germline ends came to 14 bases. The germline V gene has CDR1 SEHNR and CDR2 FQNEAQ (reference sequence). The CDR3 length is 12 residues. The CDR3 DNA reads TGTGCCAGCGATACAGTCGAGGGTGAAGCTTTCTTT. It codes for CASDTVEGEAFF.

The genes are TRBV13 and TRBJ1-4; 7 bases align to TRBD1. The CDR3 is made up of 16 amino acids. V lost 5 bases to trimming and J lost 3 bases; unmatched junction nucleotides: 9. Germline CDR1 reads PRHDT; CDR2 reads FYEKMQ (reference sequence). CDR3 sequence: CASSPTTQGANEKLFF. The DNA for the CDR3 is TGTGCCAGCAGCCCCACTACGCAGGGGGCTAATGAAAAACTGTTTTTT.

This clone was observed a single time. The V call is TRBV7-2, the J call TRBJ2-3; D perhaps matches TRBD1 (7 bases). V was shortened by 5 bases and J by 2 bases, with 11 bases between the two germline ends. In germline, CDR1 is SGHTA, CDR2 FQGNSA. This CDR3 contains 14 residues. The CDR3 sequence: CASSAGGLTDTQYF. CDR3 coding DNA: TGTGCCAGCAGCGCAGGGGGGCTCACAGATACGCAGTATTTT.

V usage is TRBV11-3 and J usage is TRBJ1-1; the D gene is possibly TRBD1 (6 bases). The ends were cut back, 1 base at V and 5 bases at J, with 14 bases in the middle. CDR3 length: 15 amino acids. Germline V gene data show CDR1 as SGHNT and CDR2 as YENEEA. Here the CDR3 reads CASSLGKEGGTEAFF. CDR3 nucleotides: TGTGCCAGCAGCTTAGGAAAGGAAGGGGGGACTGAAGCTTTCTTT.

This clone showed up just a few times. The gene calls are TRBV10-3 and TRBJ1-2; possible D gene TRBD1, 5 bases. Germline V lookup: CDR1 ENHRY, CDR2 SYGVKD. The CDR3 runs to 12 residues. V was trimmed by 5 bases and J by 4 bases, leaving 8 bases between them. CDR3 DNA: TGTGCCATCAGTCAGGGTTTCTATGGCTACACCTTC. Its translation: CAISQGFYGYTF.

This sequence joins TRBV11-2 and TRBJ1-2; possibly TRBD1 for D (6 bases). Trimming removed 3 bases from V and 3 bases from J, with 11 bases in between. This CDR3 is 14 amino acids long. Germline loops: CDR1 SGHAT, CDR2 FQNNGV. The CDR3 protein is CASSLGALDYGYTF. CDR3 coding DNA: TGTGCCAGCAGCTTGGGGGCCTTAGACTATGGCTACACCTTC.